This TCR beta chain appears in the sequencing data of a study of cytomegalovirus exposure and HLA in healthy donors. This clone was recorded many times. Germline V gene sequence: CDR1 LNHDA, CDR2 SQIVND (reference sequence). The CDR3 runs 13 residues. The assay was immunoSEQ multiplex PCR, and TCRdb's table has in-frame clones only and misses some. The profile covers about 200,000 clones, with approximately 82% appearing a single time and 13% taken by the ten largest. What was sequenced was PBMCs. The receptor was derived from a woman aged 25 to 39 in good health and CMV-seropositive. J is TRBJ2-3 and V is TRBV19, with 8 positions matching TRBD2. For the CDR3, the DNA is TGTGCAAGCTCGGGCGGGAGGACAGATACGCAGTATTTT. It encodes CASSGGRTDTQYF.